A selection of T cell receptor beta chains follows, all from one sample in a study of blood T cell repertoires in COVID-19. Profiling relied on immunoSEQ multiplex PCR, and the TCRdb table lists in-frame clones only, not all of them. The top ten clones hold 0.65% to 0.9% of a sample with under 300,000 clones, roughly 86% of them seen once. Sequences were obtained from peripheral blood. Every receptor here comes from a woman aged 25 to 39 with acute or convalescent COVID-19. The CDR3 runs from the conserved cysteine through the conserved F or W. The D gene is left open where the match is weak. The listing skips clone size in some rows; elsewhere it reads once, few, many or a size class.

clone size,J gene,V gene,D gene,CDR3 DNA,CDR3 protein
.,TRBJ1-1,TRBV27,TRBD1,TGTGCCAGCAGTCCCCGGACAGGGTTAACGAACACTGAAGCTTTCTTT,CASSPRTGLTNTEAFF
.,TRBJ2-1,TRBV6-1,TRBD2,TGTGCCAGCAGTGAATTACCTAGCGGCTACTACAATGAGCAGTTCTTC,CASSELPSGYYNEQFF
.,TRBJ2-7,TRBV27,.,TGTGCCAGCAGTCTCAGGGGAGAGGGTGAGCAGTACTTC,CASSLRGEGEQYF
.,TRBJ2-7,TRBV3-1/TRBV3-2,TRBD1,TGTGCCAGCAGCCATTGGGACAGGGGAGATTACGAGCAGTACTTC,CASSHWDRGDYEQYF
.,TRBJ2-3,TRBV7-2,TRBD2,TGTGCCAGCAGCTGGCGGACTAGCGGGGGATGGGCGCAGTATTTT,CASSWRTSGGWAQYF
many,TRBJ2-1,TRBV19,.,TGTGCCAGGCCGAGCGGAGACCAGCTCTACAATGAGCAGTTCTTC,CARPSGDQLYNEQFF
.,TRBJ2-7,TRBV7-8,TRBD2,TGTGCCAGCAGCTCGCGGGAGACTAGTACCTACGAGCAGTACTTC,CASSSRETSTYEQYF
.,TRBJ2-1,TRBV4-1,TRBD2,TGCGCCAGCAGCCAGGGTAGACTAGCGGCATACAATGAGCAGTTCTTC,CASSQGRLAAYNEQFF
.,TRBJ1-6,TRBV10-3,TRBD1,TGTGCCATCACAGGGGGCGAGTTCCCCGGTAATTCACCCCTCCACTTT,CAITGGEFPGNSPLHF
.,TRBJ2-2,TRBV5-4,.,TGTGCCAGCAGCACCCAACTAGCCAGCACCGGGGAGCTGTTTTTT,CASSTQLASTGELFF
.,TRBJ2-1,TRBV3-1/TRBV3-2,TRBD2,TGTGCCAGCAGCCAAGATACTAGCGGCTACAATGAGCAGTTCTTC,CASSQDTSGYNEQFF
.,TRBJ1-6,TRBV5-1,TRBD1,TGCGCCAGCAGCTCGGGGACAGGGGTCGGGAATTCACCCCTCCACTTT,CASSSGTGVGNSPLHF
.,TRBJ1-2,TRBV7-9,.,TGTGCCAGCAGCCGAACCCAGGCGGGAAACTATGGCTACACCTTC,CASSRTQAGNYGYTF
once,TRBJ2-1,TRBV2,TRBD1,TGTGCCAGCAATCCGGGACAGACTTACAATGAGCAGTTCTTC,CASNPGQTYNEQFF
.,TRBJ2-7,TRBV20-1,TRBD2,TGCAGTGCTAGTGCTTTAGGGACTAGCGTTTCCTACGAGCAGTACTTC,CSASALGTSVSYEQYF
.,TRBJ2-1,TRBV9,TRBD2,TGTGCCAGCAGCGTTATAGCGGGAGGAATGGATGAGCAGTTCTTC,CASSVIAGGMDEQFF
once,TRBJ1-5,TRBV4-2,.,TGTGCCAGCAGCCTTACGACAGGCAATCAGCCCCAGCATTTT,CASSLTTGNQPQHF